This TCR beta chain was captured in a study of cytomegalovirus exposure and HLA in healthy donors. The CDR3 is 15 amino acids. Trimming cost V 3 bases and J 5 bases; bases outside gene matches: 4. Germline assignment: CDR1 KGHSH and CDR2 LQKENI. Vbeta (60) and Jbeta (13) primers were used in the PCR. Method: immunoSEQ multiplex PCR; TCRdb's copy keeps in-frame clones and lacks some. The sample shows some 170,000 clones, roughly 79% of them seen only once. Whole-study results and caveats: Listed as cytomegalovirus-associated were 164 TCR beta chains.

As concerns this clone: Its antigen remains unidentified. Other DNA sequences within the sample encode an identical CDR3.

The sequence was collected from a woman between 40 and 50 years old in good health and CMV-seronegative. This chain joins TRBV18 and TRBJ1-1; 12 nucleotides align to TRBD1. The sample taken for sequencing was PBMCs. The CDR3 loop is CASSPGTGGRTEAFF. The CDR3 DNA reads TGTGCCAGCTCACCTGGGACAGGGGGCCGGACTGAAGCTTTCTTT.